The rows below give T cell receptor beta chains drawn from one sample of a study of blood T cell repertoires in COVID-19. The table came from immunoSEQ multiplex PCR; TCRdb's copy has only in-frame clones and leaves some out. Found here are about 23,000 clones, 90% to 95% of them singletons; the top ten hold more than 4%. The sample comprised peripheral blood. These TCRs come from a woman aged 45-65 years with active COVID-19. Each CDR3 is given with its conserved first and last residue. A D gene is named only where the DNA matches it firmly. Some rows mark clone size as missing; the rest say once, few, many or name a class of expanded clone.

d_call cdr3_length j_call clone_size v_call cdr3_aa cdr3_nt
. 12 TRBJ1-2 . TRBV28 CASSFAEYGYTF TGTGCCAGCAGTTTCGCGGAATATGGCTACACCTTC
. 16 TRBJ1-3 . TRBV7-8 CASSFTPSSPGNTIYF TGTGCCAGCAGCTTCACCCCAAGTAGCCCCGGAAACACCATATATTTT
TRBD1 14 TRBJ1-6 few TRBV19 CASSGTGGISPLHF TGTGCCAGTAGTGGGACAGGGGGAATATCACCCCTCCACTTT
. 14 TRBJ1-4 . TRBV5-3 CARSLGEVNEKLFF TGTGCCAGAAGCTTGGGAGAAGTTAATGAAAAACTGTTTTTT
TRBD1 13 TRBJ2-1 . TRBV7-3 CASSLDRENEQFF TGTGCCAGCAGCTTGGACAGGGAAAATGAGCAGTTCTTC
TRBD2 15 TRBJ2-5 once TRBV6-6 CASTLGLAGRGTQYF TGTGCCAGCACCTTGGGACTAGCGGGAAGGGGGACCCAGTACTTC
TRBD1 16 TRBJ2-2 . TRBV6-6 CASSSLGQGDTGELFF TGTGCCAGCAGCTCGTTAGGACAGGGGGACACCGGGGAGCTGTTTTTT
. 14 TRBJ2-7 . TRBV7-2 CASSLAQTSYEQYF TGTGCCAGCAGCTTAGCACAGACCTCCTACGAGCAGTACTTC
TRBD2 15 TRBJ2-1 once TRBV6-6 CASSEGLANYNEQFF TGTGCCAGCAGTGAGGGACTAGCTAACTACAATGAGCAGTTCTTC
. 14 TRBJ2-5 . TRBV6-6 CASRKQGTQETQYF TGTGCCAGCAGGAAACAGGGAACCCAAGAGACCCAGTACTTC
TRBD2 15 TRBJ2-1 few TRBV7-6 CASSVGTSGGNEQFF TGTGCCAGCAGCGTCGGGACTAGCGGAGGGAATGAGCAGTTCTTC
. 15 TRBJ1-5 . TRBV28 CASSSHGYSNQPQHF TGTGCCAGCAGTTCGCACGGGTATAGCAATCAGCCCCAGCATTTT
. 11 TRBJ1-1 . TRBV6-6 CASSFGPERFF TGTGCCAGCAGTTTCGGCCCGGAGAGGTTCTTT
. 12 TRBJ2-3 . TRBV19 CASSLPADTQYF TGTGCCAGTAGCCTTCCAGCGGATACGCAGTATTTT
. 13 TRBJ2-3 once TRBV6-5 CASRRTLADTQYF TGTGCCAGCAGAAGAACGCTAGCAGATACGCAGTATTTT
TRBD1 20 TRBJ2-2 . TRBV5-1 CASSFPRDRSMYFSTGELFF TGCGCCAGCAGCTTTCCCCGGGACAGGTCGATGTATTTTAGTACCGGGGAGCTGTTTTTT
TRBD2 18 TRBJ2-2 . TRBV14 CASSQWLPSGSHTGELFF TGTGCCAGCAGCCAATGGCTTCCTAGCGGGAGCCACACCGGGGAGCTGTTTTTT
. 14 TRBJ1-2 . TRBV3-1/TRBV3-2 CASSQALPGHGYTF TGTGCCAGCAGCCAAGCGCTCCCAGGCCATGGCTACACCTTC
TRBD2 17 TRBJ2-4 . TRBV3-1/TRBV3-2 CASSQDRGGGGRDIQYF TGTGCCAGCAGCCAAGATCGGGGTGGCGGGGGTAGGGACATTCAGTACTTC
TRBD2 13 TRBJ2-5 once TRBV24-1 CATSGGGQETQYF TGTGCCACCAGTGGGGGGGGACAAGAGACCCAGTACTTC
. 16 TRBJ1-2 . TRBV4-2 CASSQDDAVPSYGYTF TGTGCCAGCAGCCAAGATGATGCAGTTCCCTCCTATGGCTACACCTTC
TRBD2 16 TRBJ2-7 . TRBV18 CASSPLGSGTPYEQYF TGTGCCAGCTCACCACTGGGTAGCGGGACCCCCTACGAGCAGTACTTC
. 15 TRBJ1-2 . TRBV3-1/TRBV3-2 CASSPKWRSDYGYTF TGTGCCAGCAGCCCTAAATGGAGGAGTGACTATGGCTACACCTTC
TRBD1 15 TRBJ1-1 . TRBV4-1 CASSPVGTGGTEAFF TGCGCCAGCAGCCCAGTTGGGACAGGGGGCACTGAAGCTTTCTTT
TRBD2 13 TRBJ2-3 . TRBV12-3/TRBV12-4 CASRAGGTDTQYF TGTGCCAGCAGGGCGGGGGGCACAGATACGCAGTATTTT
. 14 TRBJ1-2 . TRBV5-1 CASRFSHESYGYTF TGCGCCAGCAGGTTTAGCCATGAATCATATGGCTACACCTTC
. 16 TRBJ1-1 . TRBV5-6 CASSFYRQSLNTEAFF TGTGCCAGCAGCTTCTATCGACAGAGCCTGAACACTGAAGCTTTCTTT
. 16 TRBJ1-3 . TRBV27 CASSLLGPSSGNTIYF TGTGCCAGCAGTTTACTGGGGCCTAGCTCTGGAAACACCATATATTTT
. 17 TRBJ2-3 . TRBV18 CASSHERGTGGTDTQYF TGTGCCAGCTCACACGAAAGAGGGACTGGGGGGACAGATACGCAGTATTTT
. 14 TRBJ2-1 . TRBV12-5 CASAPYGGYNEQFF TGTGCTAGTGCTCCCTATGGGGGGTACAATGAGCAGTTCTTC
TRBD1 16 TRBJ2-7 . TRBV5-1 CASSLGGTVGLYEQYF TGCGCCAGCAGCTTGGGTGGGACAGTGGGGCTCTACGAGCAGTACTTC
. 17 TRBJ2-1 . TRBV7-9 CASRTEEGKSSYNEQFF TGTGCCAGCAGGACAGAGGAGGGGAAAAGCTCCTACAATGAGCAGTTCTTC
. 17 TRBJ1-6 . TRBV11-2 CASSPGTGRSYNSPLHF TGTGCCAGCAGCCCCGGGACCGGGAGGTCCTATAATTCACCCCTCCACTTT
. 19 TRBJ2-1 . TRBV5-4 CASSPSLNLVRGESNEQFF TGTGCCAGCAGCCCGAGCCTCAATCTGGTGCGCGGGGAGTCCAATGAGCAGTTCTTC
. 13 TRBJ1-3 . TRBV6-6 CASSLIQGNTIYF TGTGCCAGCAGTTTGATACAGGGAAACACCATATATTTT
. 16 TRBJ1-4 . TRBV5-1 CASSLAGGATNEKLFF TGCGCCAGCAGCTTGGCGGGGGGCGCGACTAATGAAAAACTGTTTTTT
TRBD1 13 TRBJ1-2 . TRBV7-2 CASSPDRDYGYTF TGTGCCAGCAGCCCCGACAGGGACTATGGCTACACCTTC
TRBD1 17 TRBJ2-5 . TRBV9 CASSTQGTGWKAETQYF TGTGCCAGCAGCACTCAAGGGACAGGGTGGAAAGCGGAGACCCAGTACTTC
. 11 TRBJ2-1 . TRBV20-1 CSVHHRGEQFF TGCAGTGTCCACCACCGAGGGGAGCAGTTCTTC
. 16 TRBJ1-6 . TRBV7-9 CASSLSSILSNSPLHF TGTGCCAGCAGCTTATCAAGTATACTATCTAATTCACCCCTCCACTTT
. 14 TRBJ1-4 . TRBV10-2 CASSGQASNEKLFF TGCGCCAGCAGTGGACAAGCCTCTAATGAAAAACTGTTTTTT
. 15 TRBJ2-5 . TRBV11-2 CASSLGQPPQETQYF TGTGCCAGCAGCTTGGGGCAGCCCCCACAAGAGACCCAGTACTTC
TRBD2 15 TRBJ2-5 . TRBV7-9 CASSRWASGEETQYF TGTGCCAGCTCCCGGTGGGCTAGCGGTGAAGAGACCCAGTACTTC
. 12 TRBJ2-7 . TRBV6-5 CASDNFGSEQYF TGTGCCAGTGACAATTTCGGAAGCGAGCAGTACTTC
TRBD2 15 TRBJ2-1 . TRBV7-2 CASSLGTSGNNEQFF TGTGCCAGCAGCTTAGGGACTAGCGGGAACAATGAGCAGTTCTTC
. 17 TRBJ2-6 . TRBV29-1 CSVRDNPVYSGANVLTF TGCAGCGTTCGAGACAACCCGGTTTACTCTGGGGCCAACGTCCTGACTTTC
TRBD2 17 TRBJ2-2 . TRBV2 CASSGSFSGGSTGELFF TGTGCCAGCAGTGGCAGTTTTAGCGGGGGAAGTACCGGGGAGCTGTTTTTT
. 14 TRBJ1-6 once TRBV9 CASSVDRVGSPLHF TGTGCCAGCAGCGTAGACAGGGTGGGATCACCCCTCCACTTT